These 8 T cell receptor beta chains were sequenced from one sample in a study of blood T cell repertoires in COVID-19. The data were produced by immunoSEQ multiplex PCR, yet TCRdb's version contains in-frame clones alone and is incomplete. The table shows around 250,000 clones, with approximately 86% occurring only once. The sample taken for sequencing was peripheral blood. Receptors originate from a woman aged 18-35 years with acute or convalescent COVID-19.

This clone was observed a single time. CDR3 amino acids: CAILPAAGTGELFF. CDR3 coding DNA: TGTGCCATACTACCAGCGGCGGGCACCGGGGAGCTGTTTTTT. V and J are TRBV6-5 and TRBJ2-2; tentative D call: TRBD2 (5 bases). Trimming pared 10 bases from V and 4 bases from J, leaving 16 bases between. CDR1 and CDR2 (germline): MNHEY, SVGAGI. The CDR3 extends over 14 amino acids.

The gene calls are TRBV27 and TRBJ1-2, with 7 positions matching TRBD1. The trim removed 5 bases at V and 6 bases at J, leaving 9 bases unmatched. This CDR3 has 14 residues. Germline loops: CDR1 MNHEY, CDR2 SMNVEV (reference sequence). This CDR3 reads CASSAVGTADGYTF. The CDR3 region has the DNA TGTGCCAGCAGTGCCGTCGGGACAGCAGATGGCTACACCTTC.

The chain's CDR3 is CASRRDGYEQYF. The CDR3 DNA reads as TGTGCCAGCAGACGGGATGGATACGAGCAGTACTTC. The chain employs TRBV12-3 or TRBV12-4 and TRBJ2-7, with D tentatively TRBD2 (5 bases). Trimming pared 6 bases from V and 4 bases from J, leaving 10 bases between. The CDR3 sequence is 12 residues long.

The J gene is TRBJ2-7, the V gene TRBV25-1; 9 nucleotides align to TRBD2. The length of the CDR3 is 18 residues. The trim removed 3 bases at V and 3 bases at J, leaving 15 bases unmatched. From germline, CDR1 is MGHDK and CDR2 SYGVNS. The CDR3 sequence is CASSDLQGIVAGVYEQYF. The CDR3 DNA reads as TGTGCCAGCAGTGATCTCCAGGGGATAGTAGCGGGAGTCTACGAGCAGTACTTC.

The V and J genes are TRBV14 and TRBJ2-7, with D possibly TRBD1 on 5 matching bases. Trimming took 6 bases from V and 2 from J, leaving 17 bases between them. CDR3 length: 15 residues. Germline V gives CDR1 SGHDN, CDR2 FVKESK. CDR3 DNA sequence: TGTGCCAGCAGACGAACACAGGCGAATACCTACGAGCAGTACTTC. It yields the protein CASRRTQANTYEQYF.

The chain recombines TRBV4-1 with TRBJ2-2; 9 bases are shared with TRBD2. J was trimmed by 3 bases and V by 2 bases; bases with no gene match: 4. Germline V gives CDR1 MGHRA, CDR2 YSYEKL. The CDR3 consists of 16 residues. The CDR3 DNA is TGCGCCAGCAGCCAAAAGACTAGCGGTGACACCGGGGAGCTGTTTTTT. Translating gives CASSQKTSGDTGELFF.

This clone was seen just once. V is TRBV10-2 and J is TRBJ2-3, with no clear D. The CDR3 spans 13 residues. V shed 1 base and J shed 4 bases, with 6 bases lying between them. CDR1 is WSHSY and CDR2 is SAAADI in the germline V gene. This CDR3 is CASSELLPDTQYF. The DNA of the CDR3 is TGCGCCAGCAGTGAGTTACTCCCAGATACGCAGTATTTT.

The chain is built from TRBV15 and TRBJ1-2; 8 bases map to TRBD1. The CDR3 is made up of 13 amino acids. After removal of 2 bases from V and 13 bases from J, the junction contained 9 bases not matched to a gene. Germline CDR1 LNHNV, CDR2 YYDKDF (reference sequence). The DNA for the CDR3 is TGTGCCACCAGCAGAAAGCAGGGGGCGGTTCTCACCTTC. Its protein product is CATSRKQGAVLTF. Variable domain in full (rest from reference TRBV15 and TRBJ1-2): DAMVIQNPRYQVTQFGKPVTLSCSQTLNHNVMYWYQQKSSQAPKLLFHYYDKDFNNEADTPDNFQSRRPNTSFCFLDIRSPGLGDTAMYLCATSRKQGAVLTFGSGTRLTVV.